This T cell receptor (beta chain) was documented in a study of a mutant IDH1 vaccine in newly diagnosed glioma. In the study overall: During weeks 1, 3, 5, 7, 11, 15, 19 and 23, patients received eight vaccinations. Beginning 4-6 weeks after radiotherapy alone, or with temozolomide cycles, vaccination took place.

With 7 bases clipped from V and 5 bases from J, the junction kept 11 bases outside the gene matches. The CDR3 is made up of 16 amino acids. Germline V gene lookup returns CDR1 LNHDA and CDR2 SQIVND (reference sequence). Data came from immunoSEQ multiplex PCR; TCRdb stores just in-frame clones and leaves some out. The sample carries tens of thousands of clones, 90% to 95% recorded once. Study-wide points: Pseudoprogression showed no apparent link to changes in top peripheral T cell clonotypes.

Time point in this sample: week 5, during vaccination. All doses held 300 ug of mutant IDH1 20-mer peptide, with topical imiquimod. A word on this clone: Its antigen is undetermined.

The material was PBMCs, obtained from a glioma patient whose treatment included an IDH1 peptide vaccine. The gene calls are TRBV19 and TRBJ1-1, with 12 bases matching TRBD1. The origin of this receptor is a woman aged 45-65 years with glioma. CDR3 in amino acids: CASNSGQGAIGTEAFF. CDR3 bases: TGTGCCAGTAATTCGGGACAGGGGGCGATTGGAACTGAAGCTTTCTTT.